These 20 T cell receptor beta chains were all obtained from the same sample, sequenced in a study of T cells in Graves' hyperthyroidism and ophthalmopathy. The investigators amplified TCR beta CDR3 regions from RNA transcripts. First-round RT-PCR targeting the TCR CDR3 was performed with the HTBI primer set. TCRdb re-analysed the multiplex PCR reads in MiXCR, keeping a single row per CDR3 protein. Found here are 400,000 or so distinct CDR3 sequences, roughly 15% of them singletons; the top ten hold around 20%. The sequenced sample was blood. The origin of the receptors is a woman between 25 and 40 years old with Graves' ophthalmopathy.

This clonotype showed up just a few times. V gene TRBV20-1 combines with J gene TRBJ1-4, with unresolved D. The CDR3 has 12 amino acids. From germline, CDR1 is DFQATT and CDR2 SNEGSKA (reference sequence). The V gene lost 1 base and the J gene lost 5 bases, with 5 bases spanning the gap. The DNA of the CDR3 is TGCAGTGCTAGAGGACCGAATGAAAAACTGTTTTTT. It specifies CSARGPNEKLFF.

This clonotype has ten or more counts. V and J are TRBV28 and TRBJ1-5; D might be TRBD1 (6 bases). In germline, CDR1 is MDHEN, CDR2 SYDVKM. The germline V and J ends were trimmed by 6 bases and 6 bases, with 15 bases remaining between them. The CDR3 has 14 amino acids. The CDR3 loop is CASSSTGYRQPQHF. CDR3 bases: TGTGCCAGCAGCTCCACAGGGTATCGTCAGCCCCAGCATTTT.

The genes are TRBV14 and TRBJ1-2, with D unclear. In germline, CDR1 is SGHDN, CDR2 FVKESK. V was clipped by 1 base and J by 3 bases, with 9 bases between them. The CDR3 runs to 14 residues. The CDR3 DNA follows: TGTGCCAGCAGCCAAGCTCCTGCCCACTATGGCTACACCTTC. Residues: CASSQAPAHYGYTF.

This clonotype was detected ten times or more. The rearrangement joins TRBV11-2 to TRBJ2-1, with TRBD2 identical over 10 bases. This CDR3 spans 16 amino acids. Germline loops: CDR1 SGHAT, CDR2 FQNNGV. The V segment lost 2 bases and the J segment 6 bases; nucleotides outside the gene matches: 7. The CDR3 DNA is TGTGCCAGCAGCTTACGGGAACTAGCGGGGTTCAATGAGCAGTTCTTC. It is translated as CASSLRELAGFNEQFF. The variable domain in full, with the rest retrieved from reference TRBV11-2 and TRBJ2-1, is EAGVAQSPRYKIIEKRQSVAFWCNPISGHATLYWYQQILGQGPKLLIQFQNNGVVDDSQLPKDRFSAERLKGVDSTLKIQPAKLEDSAVYLCASSLRELAGFNEQFFGPGTRLTVL.

This clonotype was observed many times. The chain recombines TRBV3-1 with TRBJ1-1, with TRBD1 matching 8 bases. J gave up 7 bases and V 4 bases, and 11 bases lay outside the gene matches. Germline-derived CDR1 and CDR2 are LGHDT and YNNKEL (reference sequence). The CDR3 consists of 15 residues. CDR3 DNA sequence: TGTGCCAGCAGCCCAGGGGGCTTCGGGACTTATGAAGCTTTCTTT. This encodes CASSPGGFGTYEAFF.

This clonotype was picked up many times. The V gene is TRBV20-1, the J gene TRBJ1-3, with unresolved D. V lost 6 bases, J lost 0 bases, and 12 bases lay in between. Germline-derived CDR1 and CDR2 are DFQATT and SNEGSKA (reference sequence). This CDR3 spans 14 amino acids. For the CDR3, the DNA is TGCAGTGCCCAACGGCACGGCTCTGGAAACACCATATATTTT. Its protein is CSAQRHGSGNTIYF.

This clonotype was seen at least ten times. V and J are TRBV7-3 and TRBJ2-2; tentative D call: TRBD1 (5 bases). Germline V gives CDR1 SGHTA, CDR2 FQGTGA. V shed 3 bases and J shed 6 bases, with 8 bases lying between them. The CDR3 extends over 13 amino acids. CDR3 protein: CASSFRVAGELFF. CDR3 nucleotides: TGTGCCAGCAGCTTCAGGGTCGCCGGGGAGCTGTTTTTT.

This clonotype appeared many times. This sequence joins TRBV5-1 and TRBJ1-2; D remains unclear. The V end lost 0 bases, the J end lost 1 base, and 4 bases lay between the germline ends. There are 13 residues in the CDR3. Germline V CDR1 and CDR2: SGHRS, YFSETQ. The CDR3 protein is CASSLDNNYGYTF. The CDR3 DNA is TGCGCCAGCAGCTTGGACAATAACTATGGCTACACCTTC.

The sample holds many counts of this clonotype. V and J are TRBV12-5 and TRBJ1-1, with D perhaps matching TRBD1 (5 bases). The CDR3 runs to 14 residues. The V gene's germline CDR1 is LGHNT and CDR2 FRNRAP. Between the trimmed V and J ends, which lost 1 base and 1 base, there was a span of 7 bases. The CDR3 region is CASGLGTTNTEAFF. CDR3 in DNA: TGTGCTAGTGGTTTGGGGACAACGAACACTGAAGCTTTCTTT.

This clonotype has at least ten counts. V is TRBV5-1 and J is TRBJ1-1; possible D gene TRBD1, 6 bases. Per germline, CDR1 SGHRS and CDR2 YFSETQ. This CDR3 is built from 16 residues. Deletions cut 1 base from V and 5 bases from J, with 18 bases between. CDR3 DNA sequence: TGCGCCAGCAGCTTGACAGGGTCTTTGGGGTATACTGAAGCTTTCTTT. As protein: CASSLTGSLGYTEAFF.

This clonotype was recorded at least ten times. V and J are TRBV20-1 and TRBJ2-4; possible D gene TRBD2, 5 bases. The V end was cut by 3 bases, the J end by 0 bases, with 9 bases between. The CDR3 has 14 residues. Per the germline V gene, CDR1 is DFQATT and CDR2 is SNEGSKA (reference sequence). In nucleotides, the CDR3 is TGCAGTGCTAGCGCCGGGATAGCCAAAAACATTCAGTACTTC. Translation: CSASAGIAKNIQYF.

This clonotype was counted ten times or more. The V gene is TRBV27, the J gene TRBJ1-1; a possible D gene is TRBD1 (5 bases). The CDR3 contains 18 residues. Trimming removed 6 bases at V and 5 bases at J, with 28 bases between. Germline V gene lookup returns CDR1 MNHEY and CDR2 SMNVEV (reference sequence). The CDR3 spells CASSESPRDVWGITEAFF. The CDR3 region has the DNA TGTGCCAGCAGCGAGAGCCCCAGGGATGTGTGGGGCATAACTGAAGCTTTCTTT.

This clonotype was observed at least ten times. This chain joins TRBV12-3 or TRBV12-4 and TRBJ1-1; D gene unclear. The CDR3 is 16 residues long. Trimming took off 6 bases at V and 2 bases at J, with 19 bases between the two ends. The CDR3 bases are TGTGCCAGCAGCCAAGGACGGGGTGTAATTAACACTGAAGCTTTCTTT. This codes for CASSQGRGVINTEAFF.

This chain joins TRBV14 and TRBJ1-6, with a tentative D call TRBD1 (5 bases). This CDR3 region has 14 residues. V was shortened by 1 base and J by 8 bases, with 9 bases between the two germline ends. The germline V gene encodes CDR1 SGHDN and CDR2 FVKESK. The CDR3 bases are TGTGCCAGCAGCCAAGTCGGAGGGGATTCACCCCTCCACTTT. Translating it yields CASSQVGGDSPLHF.

This clonotype was recorded many times. The J gene is TRBJ1-1, the V gene TRBV18; D is undetermined. CDR3 length equals 13 residues. Trimming shortened V by 5 bases and J by 1 base, and 8 bases separated the two germline ends. Germline CDR1 KGHSH, CDR2 LQKENI. CDR3 sequence (DNA): TGTGCCAGCTCAAGTACCGCGAACACTGAAGCTTTCTTT. Its translation is CASSSTANTEAFF.

Remarks on this clonotype: A read error may be the cause here, since a much bigger clone is one base away. V gene TRBV24-1 combines with J gene TRBJ1-5; a weak D match, TRBD1 (6 bases). Germline-derived CDR1 and CDR2 are KGHDR and SFDVKD. The CDR3 loop spans 14 amino acids. The CDR3 nucleotides read TGTGCCACCAGTTATTTCAGGGGTTTTCAGCCCCAGCATTTT. Amino acid sequence: CATSYFRGFQPQHF.

There are many counts of this clonotype. The chain combines TRBV11-2 with TRBJ2-7; D is ambiguous. The CDR3 contains 14 residues. Trimming stripped 5 bases from V and 1 base from J, with 12 bases between. CDR1 is SGHAT and CDR2 is FQNNGV in the germline V gene. CDR3 DNA: TGTGCCAGCAGCCCCTATGATATATCCTACGAGCAGTACTTC. Its translation: CASSPYDISYEQYF. Full variable domain (rest looked up from reference TRBV11-2 and TRBJ2-7): EAGVAQSPRYKIIEKRQSVAFWCNPISGHATLYWYQQILGQGPKLLIQFQNNGVVDDSQLPKDRFSAERLKGVDSTLKIQPAKLEDSAVYLCASSPYDISYEQYFGPGTRLTVT.

The rearrangement uses TRBV20-1 and TRBJ1-2; 9 nucleotides match TRBD1. Per germline, CDR1 DFQATT and CDR2 SNEGSKA (reference sequence). With V trimmed by 4 bases and J by 6 bases, 9 bases remained unmatched. The CDR3 length is 14 residues. The CDR3, as DNA: TGCAGTGCTACCAGTCCGGGACAGGGACATGGCTACACCTTC. Residues: CSATSPGQGHGYTF.

This clonotype was detected many times. One end of the junction varies from germline; a read error may be responsible. The genes are TRBV6-1 and TRBJ2-2, with D perhaps assigned TRBD1 or TRBD2 (6 bases each). The CDR3 runs to 15 residues. Germline CDR1 reads MNHNS; CDR2 reads SASEGT. CDR3 nucleotides: TGTGCCACCAGTGGGGGCAGGGGACTCACCGGGGAGCTGTTTTTT. Translated: CATSGGRGLTGELFF.

Turning to this clonotype: One end of the junction does not line up with germline, which may come from a read error. This chain joins TRBV20-1 and TRBJ2-2; tentative D call: TRBD2 (5 bases). Per the germline V gene, CDR1 is DFQATT and CDR2 is SNEGSKA (reference sequence). The length of the CDR3 is 10 residues. CDR3 amino acids: CSASAGELVF. The CDR3 nucleotides read TGCAGTGCTAGTGCCGGGGAGCTGGTTTTT.